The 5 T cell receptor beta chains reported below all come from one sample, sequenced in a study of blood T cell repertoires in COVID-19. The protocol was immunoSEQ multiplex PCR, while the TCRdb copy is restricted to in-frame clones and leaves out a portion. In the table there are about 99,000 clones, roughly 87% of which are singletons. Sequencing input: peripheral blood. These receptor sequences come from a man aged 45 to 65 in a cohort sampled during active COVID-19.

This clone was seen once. The CDR3 protein is CASSPSRDRGNEQFF. For the CDR3, the DNA is TGTGCCAGCTCACCGTCCAGGGACAGGGGAAATGAGCAGTTCTTC. The chain has TRBV18 and TRBJ2-1; 10 nucleotides agree with TRBD1. Germline loops: CDR1 KGHSH, CDR2 LQKENI. The ends lost 3 bases at V and 7 bases at J; junction bases unmatched: 6. CDR3 length equals 15 residues.

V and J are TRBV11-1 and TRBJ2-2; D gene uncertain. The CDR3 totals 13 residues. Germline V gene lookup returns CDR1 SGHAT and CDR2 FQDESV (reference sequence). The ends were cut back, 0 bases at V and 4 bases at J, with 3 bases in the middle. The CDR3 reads CASSLALTGELFF. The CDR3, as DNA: TGTGCCAGCAGCTTAGCTCTCACCGGGGAGCTGTTTTTT.

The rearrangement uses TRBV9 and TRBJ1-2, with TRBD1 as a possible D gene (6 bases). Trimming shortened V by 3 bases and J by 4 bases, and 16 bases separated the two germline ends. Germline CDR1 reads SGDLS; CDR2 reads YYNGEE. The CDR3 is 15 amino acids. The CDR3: CASSGSGTSSYGYTF. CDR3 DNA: TGTGCCAGCAGCGGTTCAGGGACATCGAGCTATGGCTACACCTTC.

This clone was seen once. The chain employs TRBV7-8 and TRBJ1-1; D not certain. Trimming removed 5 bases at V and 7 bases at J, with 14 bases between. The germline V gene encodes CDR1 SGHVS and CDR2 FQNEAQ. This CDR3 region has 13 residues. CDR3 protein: CASSAGDRYEAFF. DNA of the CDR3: TGTGCCAGCAGCGCGGGAGACCGTTATGAAGCTTTCTTT.

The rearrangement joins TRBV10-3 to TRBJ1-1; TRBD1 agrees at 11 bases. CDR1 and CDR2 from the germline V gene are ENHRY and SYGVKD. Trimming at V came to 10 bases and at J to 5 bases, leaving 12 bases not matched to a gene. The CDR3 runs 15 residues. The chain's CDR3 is CATEPGTGGLTEAFF. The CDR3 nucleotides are TGTGCCACCGAACCTGGGACAGGGGGTCTAACTGAAGCTTTCTTT.